A single TCR beta chain is shown here with its context. In the authors' workflow: Amplification of reference gene primers was used by the study to estimate nucleated cell counts. Here immunoSEQ multiplex PCR was the method, and the copy in TCRdb shows in-frame clones only, minus some. That table supplies the V and J calls and clone size; D and trimming were determined from the DNA. Altogether about 140,000 clones are present, 65% to 90% being singletons, with the ten largest covering 2.5% to 3%. The entry originates in a study of blood T cell repertoires in COVID-19. Study in general: Acute and convalescent COVID-19 specimens originated in the United States, Italy and Spain.

Per germline, CDR1 SGHTA and CDR2 FQGTGA. The ends lost 8 bases at V and 3 bases at J; junction bases unmatched: 8. This CDR3 region has 14 residues. What was sequenced was peripheral blood. The source is a middle-aged man with acute or convalescent COVID-19. V and J are TRBV7-3 and TRBJ1-1; 8 bases are shared with TRBD1. CDR3 bases: TGTGCCAGCCAAAAACAGGGGGATGACACTGAAGCTTTCTTT. Translated, it gives CASQKQGDDTEAFF.